Listed below are T cell receptor beta chains from one sample, sequenced in a study of CD8+ T cells in alopecia areata. Using immunoSEQ multiplex PCR, the repertoire was profiled, and TCRdb retains in-frame clones only, with some absent. Of fewer than 250,000 clones listed, around three fifths are singletons. The sample consisted of CD4+ T cells sorted from blood, taken at week 4, from a patient treated with tofacitinib. The receptors were gathered from a human donor with alopecia areata. Both conserved end residues are part of each CDR3. The order of the fields is J gene, clone size, D gene, V gene, CDR3 DNA, CDR3 protein. The D gene is left open where the match is weak. Clone size, where shown, is once, few, many, or a class for clones that have expanded.

J gene: TRBJ2-5
clone size: NA
D gene: NA
V gene: TRBV5-1
CDR3 DNA: TGCGCCAGCAGCATTGGACAAAACCAAGAGACCCAGTACTTC
CDR3 protein: CASSIGQNQETQYF

J gene: TRBJ2-5
clone size: NA
D gene: NA
V gene: TRBV9
CDR3 DNA: TGTGCCAGCAGCGTAGCATCGTACCAAGAGACCCAGTACTTC
CDR3 protein: CASSVASYQETQYF

J gene: TRBJ1-2
clone size: few
D gene: TRBD1
V gene: TRBV27
CDR3 DNA: TGTGCCAGCAGTTCTCCGGGACAGGGGGACTATGGCTACACCTTC
CDR3 protein: CASSSPGQGDYGYTF

J gene: TRBJ2-3
clone size: NA
D gene: NA
V gene: TRBV20-1
CDR3 DNA: TGCAGTGTGGGGGGCACAGATACGCAGTATTTT
CDR3 protein: CSVGGTDTQYF

J gene: TRBJ2-5
clone size: once
D gene: NA
V gene: TRBV2
CDR3 DNA: TGTGCCAGCAGGGAGACTTACGGGACCCAGTACTTC
CDR3 protein: CASRETYGTQYF

J gene: TRBJ2-3
clone size: NA
D gene: NA
V gene: TRBV6-5
CDR3 DNA: TGTGCCAGCAGCCGGGACACCACAGATACGCAGTATTTT
CDR3 protein: CASSRDTTDTQYF

J gene: TRBJ2-7
clone size: NA
D gene: NA
V gene: TRBV6-5
CDR3 DNA: TGTGCCAGCAGTTACAGGAAGACCTACGAGCAGTACTTC
CDR3 protein: CASSYRKTYEQYF

J gene: TRBJ1-2
clone size: NA
D gene: NA
V gene: TRBV30
CDR3 DNA: TGTGCCTGGAGTCTGGGACCAGGGGATGGCTACACCTTC
CDR3 protein: CAWSLGPGDGYTF

J gene: TRBJ2-3
clone size: NA
D gene: NA
V gene: TRBV9
CDR3 DNA: TGTGCCACCACGGAGGGGCCCGGCACAGATACGCAGTATTTT
CDR3 protein: CATTEGPGTDTQYF

J gene: TRBJ1-2
clone size: NA
D gene: TRBD1
V gene: TRBV6-5
CDR3 DNA: TGTGCCAGCAGTCTCCGACAGGGGGCGGAGGTCGGCTACACCTTC
CDR3 protein: CASSLRQGAEVGYTF

J gene: TRBJ1-1
clone size: once
D gene: TRBD1
V gene: TRBV7-9
CDR3 DNA: TGTGCCAGCAGCCGACAGGGCACTGAAGCTTTCTTT
CDR3 protein: CASSRQGTEAFF

J gene: TRBJ2-3
clone size: few
D gene: NA
V gene: TRBV30
CDR3 DNA: TGTGCCTGGAGGTTCTTAGGCGGTCGCACGGGGGATACGCAGTATTTT
CDR3 protein: CAWRFLGGRTGDTQYF

J gene: TRBJ1-2
clone size: few
D gene: NA
V gene: TRBV7-9
CDR3 DNA: TGTGCCAGCAGCCCTGCGGCGGCATATTATGGCTACACCTTC
CDR3 protein: CASSPAAAYYGYTF

J gene: TRBJ2-7
clone size: NA
D gene: TRBD2
V gene: TRBV6-5
CDR3 DNA: TGTGCCAGCAGTTACTCGCGGACTAGCAAGTACGAGCAGTACTTC
CDR3 protein: CASSYSRTSKYEQYF

J gene: TRBJ2-3
clone size: once
D gene: NA
V gene: TRBV4-3
CDR3 DNA: TGCGCCAGCAGCCAAGTGGCGTCAGGGGGGAGCACAGATACGCAGTATTTT
CDR3 protein: CASSQVASGGSTDTQYF

J gene: TRBJ2-7
clone size: NA
D gene: TRBD2
V gene: TRBV18
CDR3 DNA: TGTGCCAGCTCATCCGGGACTAGCAGCTACGAGCAGTACTTC
CDR3 protein: CASSSGTSSYEQYF

J gene: TRBJ2-5
clone size: NA
D gene: TRBD2
V gene: TRBV4-3
CDR3 DNA: TGCGCCAGCAGCCAAGAACGGACTAGCTCGGAGACCCAGTACTTC
CDR3 protein: CASSQERTSSETQYF

J gene: TRBJ2-7
clone size: NA
D gene: NA
V gene: TRBV15
CDR3 DNA: TGTGCCACCAGCAGAGGTGGACAGTTATCCTACGAGCAGTACTTC
CDR3 protein: CATSRGGQLSYEQYF

J gene: TRBJ2-3
clone size: NA
D gene: TRBD2
V gene: TRBV4-1
CDR3 DNA: TGCGCCACCGCCTGGACTAGCGGGGGGACGACTAGCACAGATACGCAGTATTTT
CDR3 protein: CATAWTSGGTTSTDTQYF

J gene: TRBJ1-2
clone size: NA
D gene: NA
V gene: TRBV7-2
CDR3 DNA: TGTGCCAGCAGCTTAAGTCCTAACTATGGCTACACCTTC
CDR3 protein: CASSLSPNYGYTF

J gene: TRBJ2-3
clone size: NA
D gene: TRBD2
V gene: TRBV4-1
CDR3 DNA: TGCGCCAGCAGCCCCCATAGCGGGGGGGCGAGGGATACGCAGTATTTT
CDR3 protein: CASSPHSGGARDTQYF

J gene: TRBJ1-2
clone size: NA
D gene: NA
V gene: TRBV7-8
CDR3 DNA: TGTGCCAGCAGGGGGGCAGGGGACTATGGCTACACCTTC
CDR3 protein: CASRGAGDYGYTF

J gene: TRBJ2-7
clone size: NA
D gene: NA
V gene: TRBV6-6
CDR3 DNA: TGTGCCAGCAGGAGCGGACCTACGTACGAGCAGTACTTC
CDR3 protein: CASRSGPTYEQYF

J gene: TRBJ1-2
clone size: NA
D gene: TRBD1
V gene: TRBV2
CDR3 DNA: TGTGCCACTCCGGGACAGCCCCTAGCTAACTATGGCTACACCTTC
CDR3 protein: CATPGQPLANYGYTF

J gene: TRBJ1-1
clone size: few
D gene: NA
V gene: TRBV2
CDR3 DNA: TGTGCCAGCAGTGGACCGGAGAACACTGAAGCTTTCTTT
CDR3 protein: CASSGPENTEAFF

J gene: TRBJ1-5
clone size: NA
D gene: NA
V gene: TRBV15
CDR3 DNA: TGTGCCACCAGCAGGGACAATAGCAATCAGCCCCAGCATTTT
CDR3 protein: CATSRDNSNQPQHF